This T cell receptor beta chain was identified in a study of T-cell reconstitution after alpha-beta-depleted transplantation in children. This clonotype was picked up a small number of times. Construction of the TCRbeta library involved unique molecular identifiers. Using its own MiXCR run on the PCR reads, TCRdb lists one record per CDR3 protein. This table holds approximately 91,000 distinct CDR3 sequences, 7.5% to 9.5% found once. The germline V and J ends were trimmed by 3 bases and 3 bases, with 14 bases remaining between them. The CDR3 has 15 residues. Germline-derived CDR1 and CDR2 are LNHDA and SQIVND (reference sequence).

The V call is TRBV19, the J call TRBJ1-1; D is undetermined. The source was PBMCs from the stem cell graft donor, collected from the stem cell graft. This TCR came from a human donor who donated a stem cell graft to a child with congenital amegakaryocytic thrombocytopenia. The CDR3 DNA follows: TGTGCCAGTAGTATTGGTCTCCCAGGTCACACTGAAGCTTTCTTT. The encoded protein is CASSIGLPGHTEAFF.